This T cell receptor (beta chain) is drawn from a study of metastatic and nonmetastatic thyroid tumors. Study-level background: Malignant thyroid and benign thyroid patients provided blood and tumor or nodule tissue whose repertoires were compared.

Study results and caveats: Across blood and tumor, TCR beta diversity in malignant thyroid tumors was reportedly significantly higher than in benign nodules.

In the original analysis: Variation in CDR3 across clinicopathological groups served as the basis for constructing a distant-metastasis classifier in papillary thyroid cancer. TCRdb re-clonotyped the PCR reads via MiXCR. The V and J calls and clone size are TCRdb's, not the authors'. The sample has roughly 70,000 clones; 18% are singletons. A remark on this clone: The antigen is unknown.

The germline V gene has CDR1 SGHNT and CDR2 YYREEE (reference sequence). This CDR3 spans 14 amino acids. With V trimmed by 1 base and J by 3 bases, 3 bases remained unmatched. No treatment of any kind had been given to any patient before thyroid surgery. The sequence derives from a female donor with papillary thyroid cancer or a benign thyroid nodule (not recorded which). Some clones in this sample may be carry-over from other donors' samples. V gene TRBV5-4 combines with J gene TRBJ2-7; 8 nucleotides align to TRBD2. Sequencing was carried out using blood. The CDR3 loop reads CASSLSGSIYEQYF. As DNA, the CDR3 is TGTGCCAGCAGCTTGAGCGGGAGCATCTACGAGCAGTACTTC.